These 27 T cell receptor beta chains share one sample of origin, sequenced in a study of early T cells in non-severe SARS-CoV-2 infection. TCRdb re-called the 5' RACE reads through MiXCR, storing one row per CDR3 protein. The sample contains 90,000 or so distinct CDR3 sequences, 15% of which appear only once. Source material: whole blood. The receptors derive from an adult who was a healthcare worker with PCR-confirmed SARS-CoV-2 infection or an uninfected control (not recorded which).

V is TRBV12-3 or TRBV12-4 and J is TRBJ2-7; 7 nucleotides match TRBD1. V was pared by 8 bases and J by 4 bases, with 11 bases of the junction left unmatched. The CDR3 is 14 residues long. The CDR3 sequence: CASSETGKSYEQYF. Here the CDR3 DNA reads TGTGCCAGCTCCGAGACAGGGAAATCATACGAGCAGTACTTC.

The chain is built from TRBV7-2 and TRBJ2-1; D is possibly TRBD1 or TRBD2 (5 bases each). CDR1 SGHTA and CDR2 FQGNSA come from the germline V gene. The CDR3 runs 14 residues. V shed 1 base and J shed 9 bases, with 13 bases lying between them. CDR3: CASSLVVGTGEQFF. Written as DNA, the CDR3 is TGTGCCAGCAGCTTAGTAGTGGGGACCGGTGAGCAGTTCTTC.

The gene calls are TRBV7-9 and TRBJ1-1; TRBD1 aligns across 11 bases. J was trimmed by 1 base and V by 3 bases; bases with no gene match: 4. Germline loops: CDR1 SEHNR, CDR2 FQNEAQ (reference sequence). The CDR3 spans 16 residues. This CDR3 reads CASSLDRGQGNTEAFF. CDR3 nucleotide sequence: TGTGCCAGCAGCTTGGACAGGGGGCAGGGGAACACTGAAGCTTTCTTT. The full variable domain, with the rest looked up from reference TRBV7-9 and TRBJ1-1, is DTGVSQNPRHKITKRGQNVTFRCDPISEHNRLYWYRQTLGQGPEFLTYFQNEAQLEKSRLLSDRFSAERPKGSFSTLEIQRTEQGDSAMYLCASSLDRGQGNTEAFFGQGTRLTVV.

This clonotype occurred a few times. The J gene is TRBJ1-5, the V gene TRBV7-2, with 8 bases aligning to TRBD1. This CDR3 is 16 amino acids long. Germline V lookup: CDR1 SGHTA, CDR2 FQGNSA. After removal of 4 bases from V and 4 bases from J, the junction contained 9 bases not matched to a gene. The CDR3 is CASSSGQGGPNQPQHF. CDR3 nucleotides: TGTGCCAGCAGCTCCGGACAGGGTGGCCCTAATCAGCCCCAGCATTTT.

The genes are TRBV10-3 and TRBJ2-5; D is unclear. Trimming stripped 4 bases from V and 0 bases from J, with 6 bases between. Germline V gene lookup returns CDR1 ENHRY and CDR2 SYGVKD. The CDR3 covers 13 residues. CDR3 loop: CAISGQNQETQYF. The CDR3 nucleotides read TGTGCCATCAGTGGGCAGAACCAAGAGACCCAGTACTTC.

The table lists this clonotype with a few counts. The genes are TRBV20-1 and TRBJ2-2; 9 nucleotides align to TRBD2. Germline V lookup: CDR1 DFQATT, CDR2 SNEGSKA (reference sequence). The CDR3 runs 13 residues. CDR3 sequence (DNA): TGCGGGAGACTAGCGGAGAACACCGGGGAGCTGTTTTTT. Its protein product is CGRLAENTGELFF.

The chain employs TRBV5-4 and TRBJ1-6; weak D call: TRBD1 (6 bases). Trimming removed 2 bases at V and 6 bases at J, with 9 bases between. Germline V gene data show CDR1 as SGHNT and CDR2 as YYREEE (reference sequence). The CDR3 consists of 14 residues. In DNA form, the CDR3 reads TGTGCCAGCAGCTTAGGGGGGGCTAATTCACCCCTCCACTTT. Its translation is CASSLGGANSPLHF. The full variable domain, rest sourced from reference TRBV5-4 and TRBJ1-6, is ETGVTQSPTHLIKTRGQQVTLRCSSQSGHNTVSWYQQALGQGPQFIFQYYREEENGRGNFPPRFSGLQFPNYSSELNVNALELDDSALYLCASSLGGANSPLHFGNGTRLTVT.

The chain employs TRBV28 and TRBJ2-6; perhaps TRBD1 as D (6 bases). The germline V gene has CDR1 MDHEN and CDR2 SYDVKM. Trimming took off 2 bases at V and 2 bases at J, with 7 bases between the two ends. The CDR3 sequence is 15 residues long. Written as DNA, the CDR3 is TGTGCCAGCAGTTTAGGGGGCGCTGGGGCCAACGTCCTGACTTTC. It encodes CASSLGGAGANVLTF.

The rearrangement joins TRBV3-1 to TRBJ1-1; D is ambiguous. Per the germline V gene, CDR1 is LGHDT and CDR2 is YNNKEL (reference sequence). This CDR3 contains 15 residues. Trimming pared 0 bases from V and 5 bases from J, leaving 13 bases between. The CDR3 sequence: CASSQERELGTEAFF. DNA of the CDR3: TGTGCCAGCAGCCAAGAGCGAGAGCTAGGAACTGAAGCTTTCTTT.

This clonotype came up a few times. This chain links TRBV20-1 with TRBJ2-1; TRBD2 agrees at 9 bases. This CDR3 spans 16 amino acids. Trimming took 0 bases from V and 4 from J; bases not matched to a gene: 7. Germline CDR1 DFQATT, CDR2 SNEGSKA (reference sequence). The CDR3 DNA reads TGCAGTGCTAGAGATTATGAGACTAGCGGTTACAATGAGCAGTTCTTC. It specifies CSARDYETSGYNEQFF.

The table lists this clonotype with a few counts. The chain couples TRBV6-2 or TRBV6-3 to TRBJ2-5, with 8 bases identical to TRBD2. This CDR3 comprises 17 residues. V lost 5 bases to trimming and J lost 4 bases; unmatched junction nucleotides: 15. Germline values: CDR1 MNHEY, CDR2 SVGEGT. The CDR3 bases are TGTGCCAGCAGTCGTCCCGGGACTAGTACCTGGGCAGAGACCCAGTACTTC. Amino acids: CASSRPGTSTWAETQYF.

This rearrangement joins TRBV20-1 to TRBJ1-1, with D hard to call. CDR1 and CDR2 (germline): DFQATT, SNEGSKA (reference sequence). V lost 7 bases and J 1 base, leaving 7 bases between the germline ends. This CDR3 is 11 amino acids long. The chain's CDR3 is CSVARNTEAFF. In nucleotides, the CDR3 is TGCAGTGTCGCGCGGAACACTGAAGCTTTCTTT.

This clonotype is labeled as medium-sized. V and J are TRBV4-1 and TRBJ1-1, with D unresolved. With 3 bases removed from V and 9 bases from J, the gap between germline ends came to 11 bases. CDR3 length: 12 amino acids. CDR1 and CDR2 from the germline V gene are MGHRA and YSYEKL. The CDR3 bases are TGCGCCAGCAGCCAGGGTGCCTTTAAAGCTTTCTTT. It yields the protein CASSQGAFKAFF.

Many counts were recorded for this clonotype. The chain carries TRBV7-3 and TRBJ2-7; 12 nucleotides match TRBD2. Germline values: CDR1 SGHTA, CDR2 FQGTGA. Trimming cost V 5 bases and J 4 bases; bases outside gene matches: 21. The CDR3 is 20 residues long. In nucleotides, the CDR3 is TGTGCCAGCAGCACCCAAAACGGACTAGCGGGGCAGCCATTGAATTACGAGCAGTACTTC. Translated: CASSTQNGLAGQPLNYEQYF.

This clonotype was seen a handful of times. The chain recombines TRBV27 with TRBJ2-7; D is undetermined. This CDR3 has 14 residues. Germline V gene lookup returns CDR1 MNHEY and CDR2 SMNVEV (reference sequence). V was trimmed by 6 bases and J by 5 bases, leaving 17 bases between them. The CDR3 sequence: CASSRSRPYDEQYF. CDR3 coding DNA: TGTGCCAGCAGCCGAAGTAGACCGTATGACGAGCAGTACTTC.

The table lists this clonotype with many counts. The rearrangement joins TRBV19 to TRBJ1-5; D perhaps matches TRBD1 (5 bases). This CDR3 has 15 residues. In germline, CDR1 is LNHDA, CDR2 SQIVND (reference sequence). Trimming took 7 bases from V and 3 from J, leaving 16 bases between them. Written as DNA, the CDR3 is TGTGCCAGTAACGGTTGGGGGGGGATCAATCAGCCCCAGCATTTT. It codes for CASNGWGGINQPQHF.

The sample holds many counts of this clonotype. The chain joins TRBV7-2 to TRBJ2-5, with no clear D. Deletions cut 3 bases from V and 3 bases from J, with 11 bases between. CDR1 and CDR2 from the germline V gene are SGHTA and FQGNSA. The CDR3 is 14 amino acids. The CDR3 DNA sequence: TGTGCCAGCAGCTTTTCCTGGCGAAAAGAGACCCAGTACTTC. This encodes CASSFSWRKETQYF.

To note about this clonotype: This may stem from a read error, because a much larger clone lies one nucleotide away. This sequence joins TRBV28 and TRBJ2-5; no clear D. Germline assignment: CDR1 MDHEN and CDR2 SYDVKM. Trimming left V 6 bases short and J 4 bases short, with 12 bases between. This CDR3 contains 13 residues. The CDR3 loop reads CASRLVRRETQYF. The CDR3 DNA sequence: TGTGCCAGCAGACTCGTCAGGCGAGAGACCCAGTACTTC.

The chain links TRBV27 to TRBJ2-7; no firm D call. The CDR3 is 15 amino acids. V lost 5 bases, J lost 2 bases, and 16 bases lay in between. Germline V gene sequence: CDR1 MNHEY, CDR2 SMNVEV (reference sequence). DNA of the CDR3: TGTGCCAGCAGTGTAGGCGCCCTTGACACCTACGAGCAGTACTTC. It is translated as CASSVGALDTYEQYF.

The chain couples TRBV5-4 to TRBJ2-7; possibly TRBD1 for D (6 bases). This CDR3 has 15 residues. Trimming cost V 9 bases and J 2 bases, with 21 bases left between them. Germline CDR1 is SGHNT and CDR2 is YYREEE (reference sequence). DNA for the CDR3: TGTGCCACTGAGCGAAGGGGGATGTACACCTACGAGCAGTACTTC. It is translated as CATERRGMYTYEQYF.

J is TRBJ1-2 and V is TRBV28; D remains ambiguous. Between the trimmed V and J ends, which lost 1 base and 6 bases, there was a span of 6 bases. This CDR3 is 12 amino acids long. Germline CDR1 MDHEN, CDR2 SYDVKM. This CDR3 is CASSLLPHGYTF. Written as DNA, the CDR3 is TGTGCCAGCAGTTTATTGCCCCATGGCTACACCTTC.

This clonotype was seen once. This could be a read error, since a much larger clone is one nucleotide away. The V gene is TRBV28, the J gene TRBJ2-1; 10 bases map to TRBD2. The CDR3 has 16 residues. The V gene's germline CDR1 is MDHEN and CDR2 SYDVKM. The trim removed 2 bases at V and 8 bases at J, leaving 9 bases unmatched. Written as DNA, the CDR3 is TGTGCCAGCAGTTTACGCAGGGCTAGCGGGAGCGATGAGCAGTTCTTC. Translating gives CASSLRRASGSDEQFF.

The chain has TRBV20-1 and TRBJ2-7, with D possibly being TRBD1 or TRBD2 (5 bases each). The CDR3 totals 15 residues. V dropped 1 base and J dropped 2 bases, with 15 bases sitting between them. In germline, CDR1 is DFQATT, CDR2 SNEGSKA (reference sequence). The CDR3 protein is CSARGGQGIAYEQYF. In DNA, the CDR3 is TGCAGTGCTAGAGGAGGGCAGGGTATCGCCTACGAGCAGTACTTC.

This clonotype was detected a few times. V and J are TRBV11-2 and TRBJ2-1; TRBD2 matches 10 bases. The CDR3 is 15 residues long. The germline V gene has CDR1 SGHAT and CDR2 FQNNGV. J gave up 8 bases and V 5 bases, and 9 bases lay outside the gene matches. The CDR3: CASSPAGGPPDEQFF. DNA of the CDR3: TGTGCCAGCAGCCCAGCGGGAGGGCCCCCCGATGAGCAGTTCTTC.

At least ten counts were recorded for this clonotype. The V call is TRBV19, the J call TRBJ2-7; D possibly matches TRBD1 or TRBD2 (5 bases each). In germline, CDR1 is LNHDA, CDR2 SQIVND (reference sequence). The CDR3 sequence is 14 residues long. V gave up 5 bases and J gave up 9 bases, with 20 bases separating them. For the CDR3, the DNA is TGTGCCAGTAGTCCCGGGACCGCCATAGTTGGGCAGTACTTC. As protein: CASSPGTAIVGQYF.

This chain uses TRBV29-1 with TRBJ2-7, with a weak D call TRBD2 (6 bases). Germline values: CDR1 SQVTM, CDR2 ANQGSEA. The CDR3 extends over 13 amino acids. Deletions cut 1 base from V and 3 bases from J, with 10 bases between. The CDR3 here is CSVEGVGGYEQYF. CDR3 DNA sequence: TGCAGCGTTGAAGGGGTGGGAGGCTACGAGCAGTACTTC.

The chain is built from TRBV6-5 and TRBJ2-1; 7 bases fit TRBD2. Germline V lookup: CDR1 MNHEY, CDR2 SVGAGI. This CDR3 contains 15 residues. J lost 7 bases, V lost 0 bases, and 6 bases had no gene match. The CDR3 protein is CASSYSAGLGNEQFF. CDR3 in DNA: TGTGCCAGCAGTTACTCAGCGGGGTTGGGGAATGAGCAGTTCTTC.